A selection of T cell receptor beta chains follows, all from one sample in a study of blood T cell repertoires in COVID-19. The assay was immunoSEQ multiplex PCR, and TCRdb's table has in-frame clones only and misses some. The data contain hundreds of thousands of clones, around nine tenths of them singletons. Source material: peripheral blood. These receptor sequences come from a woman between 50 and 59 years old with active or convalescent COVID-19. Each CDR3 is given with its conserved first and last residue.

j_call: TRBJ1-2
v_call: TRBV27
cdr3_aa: CASSLGRGSYGYTF

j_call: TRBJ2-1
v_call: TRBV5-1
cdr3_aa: CASSLQGSMNEQFF

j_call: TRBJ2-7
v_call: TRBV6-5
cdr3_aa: CASSQTGFDPRNF

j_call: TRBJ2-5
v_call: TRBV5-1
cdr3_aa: CASSPGVAGETQYF

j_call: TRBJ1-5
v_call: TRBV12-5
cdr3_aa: CASGLALNPGTGNQPQHF

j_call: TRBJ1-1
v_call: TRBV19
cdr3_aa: CASSITRGNTEAFF

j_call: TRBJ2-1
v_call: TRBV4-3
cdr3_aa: CASSQGQGSYNEQFF

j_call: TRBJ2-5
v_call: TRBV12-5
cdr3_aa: CASAQETQYF

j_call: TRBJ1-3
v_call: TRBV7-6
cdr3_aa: CASSLGTGGGRNTIYF

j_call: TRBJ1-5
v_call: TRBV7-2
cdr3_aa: CASSLEPGDQSNQPQHF

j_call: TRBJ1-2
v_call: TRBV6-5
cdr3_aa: CASSYSSTGGNYGYTF

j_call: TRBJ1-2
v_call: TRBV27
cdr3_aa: CASSLGSGSGGYTF

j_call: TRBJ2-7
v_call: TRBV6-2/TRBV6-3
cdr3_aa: CASSYSMRGSTTGSYEQYF

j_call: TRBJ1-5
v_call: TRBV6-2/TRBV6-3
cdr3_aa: CASSYSRADRGRQPQHF

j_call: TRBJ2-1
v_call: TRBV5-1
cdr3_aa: CASRQVGGFNEQFF

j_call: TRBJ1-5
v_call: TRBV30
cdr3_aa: CAWSVLGSNQPQHF

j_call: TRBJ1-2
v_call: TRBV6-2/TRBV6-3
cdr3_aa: CASSYSTGDLGGYTF

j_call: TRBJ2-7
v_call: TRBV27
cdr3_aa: CASSFWQGAYEQYF

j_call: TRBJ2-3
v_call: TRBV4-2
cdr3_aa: CASSQDLLGLAGGPKGGTDTQYF

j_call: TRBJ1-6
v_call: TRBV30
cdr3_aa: CAWSPDRGNSPLHF

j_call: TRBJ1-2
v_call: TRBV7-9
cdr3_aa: CASSPDRGLGRGYTF

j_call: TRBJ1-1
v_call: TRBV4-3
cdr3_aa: CASSQVKNTEAFF

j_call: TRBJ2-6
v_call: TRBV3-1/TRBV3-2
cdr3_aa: CASSPRGAGASGANVLTF